These 10 T cell receptor beta chains share one sample of origin, sequenced in a study of cytomegalovirus exposure and HLA in healthy donors. Primers: 60 Vbeta forward and 13 Jbeta reverse. Clones were sequenced by immunoSEQ multiplex PCR, and TCRdb holds only the in-frame ones, with some missing. Here the sample spans fewer than 130,000 clones, approximately 80% being singletons. Input material: PBMCs. All receptors come from a female donor in good health and CMV-seropositive.

This clone turned up a few times. The chain joins TRBV7-6 to TRBJ2-5; TRBD2 aligns across 7 bases. Germline CDR1 and CDR2: SGHVS and FNYEAQ. The ends lost 3 bases at V and 4 bases at J; junction bases unmatched: 2. The CDR3 is 13 residues long. DNA for the CDR3: TGTGCCAGCAGCTTCGGACTAGGAGAGACCCAGTACTTC. Amino acid sequence: CASSFGLGETQYF.

The genes are TRBV29-1 and TRBJ1-3; D uncertain. The CDR3 has 14 residues. The germline V and J ends were trimmed by 4 bases and 0 bases, with 10 bases remaining between them. In germline, CDR1 is SQVTM, CDR2 ANQGSEA. The CDR3 DNA reads TGCAGCGTTGTCGGGGTAGCCTCTGGAAACACCATATATTTT. Amino acid sequence: CSVVGVASGNTIYF.

The V call is TRBV7-8, the J call TRBJ1-5; D may be TRBD1 (5 bases). This CDR3 spans 16 amino acids. Germline loops: CDR1 SGHVS, CDR2 FQNEAQ. The V end lost 5 bases, the J end lost 5 bases, and 19 bases lay between the germline ends. This chain's CDR3 is CASSHGRGWGYQPQHF. The CDR3 DNA is TGTGCCAGCAGCCATGGGAGGGGATGGGGGTATCAGCCCCAGCATTTT. The full variable domain, its missing parts supplied by reference TRBV7-8 and TRBJ1-5, is GAGVSQSPRYKVAKRGQDVALRCDPISGHVSLFWYQQALGQGPEFLTYFQNEAQLDKSGLPSDRFFAERPEGSVSTLKIQRTQQEDSAVYLCASSHGRGWGYQPQHFGDGTRLSIL.

This rearrangement joins TRBV2 to TRBJ2-2; TRBD2 agrees at 13 bases. This CDR3 has 15 amino acids. Trimming cost V 7 bases and J 5 bases; bases outside gene matches: 4. Germline V gene lookup returns CDR1 SNHLY and CDR2 FYNNEI. This CDR3 reads CASMGTSGTTGELFF. CDR3 DNA sequence: TGTGCCAGCATGGGGACTAGCGGGACGACCGGGGAGCTGTTTTTT.

This clone came up a few times. The chain links TRBV19 to TRBJ1-2; a weak D match, TRBD1 (6 bases). Trimming cost V 4 bases and J 4 bases, with 13 bases left between them. The CDR3 length is 14 residues. Germline CDR1 LNHDA, CDR2 SQIVND (reference sequence). CDR3 sequence (DNA): TGTGCCAGTAGTAACACAGGGTCTTCCTATGGCTACACCTTC. This gives the protein CASSNTGSSYGYTF.

The chain uses TRBV29-1 and TRBJ1-1; D call uncertain. The CDR3 extends over 12 amino acids. CDR1 and CDR2 from the germline V gene are SQVTM and ANQGSEA. The V end lost 6 bases, the J end lost 4 bases, and 12 bases lay between the germline ends. CDR3 nucleotide sequence: TGCAGCGTCTTACAGATGACCACTGAAGCTTTCTTT. Protein product: CSVLQMTTEAFF.

By its share, this clone is medium-sized. CDR3 DNA: TGTGCCAGCAGCTCCAGGAGACAGGGGGCGAAAGATACGCAGTATTTT. Its translation: CASSSRRQGAKDTQYF. V and J are TRBV7-3 and TRBJ2-3; 10 nucleotides agree with TRBD1. The CDR3 sequence is 16 residues long. CDR1 SGHTA and CDR2 FQGTGA come from the germline V gene. V shed 4 bases, J shed 5 bases, and the junction held 9 bases outside the gene matches.

The chain has TRBV2 and TRBJ2-5; D might be TRBD1 (6 bases). Trimming pared 2 bases from V and 2 bases from J, leaving 12 bases between. Germline assignment: CDR1 SNHLY and CDR2 FYNNEI. The CDR3 is 15 residues long. CDR3: CASSERGHLQETQYF. The CDR3 DNA is TGTGCCAGCAGTGAAAGGGGACACCTACAAGAGACCCAGTACTTC.

The V call is TRBV7-2, the J call TRBJ2-1; 8 nucleotides agree with TRBD2. The CDR3 loop spans 17 amino acids. The germline gives CDR1 SGHTA, CDR2 FQGNSA. Trimming cost V 3 bases and J 0 bases; bases outside gene matches: 7. The CDR3, as DNA: TGTGCCAGCAGCTTCGTGTACGGGGGGGACTCCTACAATGAGCAGTTCTTC. Amino acids: CASSFVYGGDSYNEQFF.

This chain connects TRBV4-3 to TRBJ1-1, with D unclear. Trimming took 0 bases from V and 5 from J, leaving 13 bases between them. Germline V lookup: CDR1 LGHNA, CDR2 YSLEER. The CDR3 length is 15 residues. The CDR3 region is CASSQEGSRRTEAFF. The CDR3 DNA reads TGCGCCAGCAGCCAAGAAGGGTCCCGGAGGACTGAAGCTTTCTTT.